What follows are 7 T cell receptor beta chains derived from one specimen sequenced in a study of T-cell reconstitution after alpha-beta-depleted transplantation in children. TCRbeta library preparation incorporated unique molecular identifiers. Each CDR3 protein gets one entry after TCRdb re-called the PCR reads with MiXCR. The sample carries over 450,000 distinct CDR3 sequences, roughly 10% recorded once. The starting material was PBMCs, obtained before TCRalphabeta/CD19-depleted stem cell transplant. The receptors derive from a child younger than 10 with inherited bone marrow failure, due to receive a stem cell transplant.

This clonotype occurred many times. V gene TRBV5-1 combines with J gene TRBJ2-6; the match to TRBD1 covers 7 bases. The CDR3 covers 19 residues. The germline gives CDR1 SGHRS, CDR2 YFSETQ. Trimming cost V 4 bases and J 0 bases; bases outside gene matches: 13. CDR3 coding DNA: TGCGCCAGCAGCGCCTTACCGGGACAGTCAGTCTCTGGGGCCAACGTCCTGACTTTC. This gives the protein CASSALPGQSVSGANVLTF.

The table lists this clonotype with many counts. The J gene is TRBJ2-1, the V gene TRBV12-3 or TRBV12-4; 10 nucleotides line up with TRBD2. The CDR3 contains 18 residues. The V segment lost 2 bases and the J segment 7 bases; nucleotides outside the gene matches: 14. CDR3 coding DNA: TGTGCCAGCAGTTTAAGACGTGCGGCTAGCGGGAGTCGTAATGAGCAGTTCTTC. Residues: CASSLRRAASGSRNEQFF.

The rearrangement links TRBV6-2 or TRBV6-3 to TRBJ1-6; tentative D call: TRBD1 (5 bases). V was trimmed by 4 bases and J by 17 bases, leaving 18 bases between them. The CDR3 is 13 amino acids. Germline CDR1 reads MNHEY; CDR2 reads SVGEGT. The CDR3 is CASSFGRDRAIHF. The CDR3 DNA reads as TGTGCCAGCAGTTTCGGCAGGGACCGCGCCATCCACTTT.

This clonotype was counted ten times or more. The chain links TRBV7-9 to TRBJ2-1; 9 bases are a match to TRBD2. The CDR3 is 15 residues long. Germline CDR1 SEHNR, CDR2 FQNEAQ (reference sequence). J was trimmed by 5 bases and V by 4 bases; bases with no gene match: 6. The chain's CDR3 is CASSSFSGRNNEQFF. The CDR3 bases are TGTGCCAGCAGCTCCTTTAGCGGGAGAAACAATGAGCAGTTCTTC.

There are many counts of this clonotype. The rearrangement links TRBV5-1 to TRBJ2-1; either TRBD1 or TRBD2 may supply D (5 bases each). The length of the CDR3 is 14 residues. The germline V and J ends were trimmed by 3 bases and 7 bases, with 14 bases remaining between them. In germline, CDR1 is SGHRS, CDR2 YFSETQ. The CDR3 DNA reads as TGCGCCAGCAGCTACATGGGGGATATAAATGAGCAGTTCTTC. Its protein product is CASSYMGDINEQFF.

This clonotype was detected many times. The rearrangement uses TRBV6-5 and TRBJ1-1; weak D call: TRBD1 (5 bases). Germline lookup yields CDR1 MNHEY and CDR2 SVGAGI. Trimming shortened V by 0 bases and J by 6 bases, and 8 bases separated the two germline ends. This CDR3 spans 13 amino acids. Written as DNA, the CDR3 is TGTGCCAGCAGTTACTCTTCGGGGCCTGAAGCTTTCTTT. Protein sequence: CASSYSSGPEAFF.

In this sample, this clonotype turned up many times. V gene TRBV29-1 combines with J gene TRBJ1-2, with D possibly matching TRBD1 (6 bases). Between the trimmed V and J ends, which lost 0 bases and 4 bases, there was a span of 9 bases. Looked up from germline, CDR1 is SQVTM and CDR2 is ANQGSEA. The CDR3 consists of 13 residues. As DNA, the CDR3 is TGCAGCGTTGAAGATGGACAGTTCTATGGCTACACCTTC. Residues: CSVEDGQFYGYTF.